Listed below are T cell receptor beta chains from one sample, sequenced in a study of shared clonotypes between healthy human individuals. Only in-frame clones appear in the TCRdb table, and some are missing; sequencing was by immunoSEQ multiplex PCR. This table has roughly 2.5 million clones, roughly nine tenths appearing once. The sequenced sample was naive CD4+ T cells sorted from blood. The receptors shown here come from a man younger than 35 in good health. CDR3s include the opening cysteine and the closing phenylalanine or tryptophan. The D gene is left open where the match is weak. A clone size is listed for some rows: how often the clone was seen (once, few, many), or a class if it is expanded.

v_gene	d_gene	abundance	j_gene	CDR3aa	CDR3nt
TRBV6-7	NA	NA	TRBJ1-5	CASSYSSGGPSNQPQHF	TGTGCCAGCAGTTACTCGAGTGGGGGGCCGAGCAATCAGCCCCAGCATTTT
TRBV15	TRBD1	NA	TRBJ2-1	CATSNPGTGDNEQFF	TGTGCCACCAGCAACCCCGGGACAGGGGACAATGAGCAGTTCTTC
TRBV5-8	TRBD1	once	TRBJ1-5	CASRGGQVASGNQPQHF	TGTGCCAGCAGAGGTGGACAGGTCGCATCGGGGAATCAGCCCCAGCATTTT
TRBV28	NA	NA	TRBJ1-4	CASTHRGTNEKLFF	TGTGCCAGCACCCATAGGGGGACTAATGAAAAACTGTTTTTT
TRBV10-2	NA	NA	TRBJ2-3	CASSAGALDTDTQYF	TGCGCCAGCAGTGCAGGAGCCCTAGACACAGATACGCAGTATTTT
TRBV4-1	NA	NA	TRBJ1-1	CASSQQNGPNTEAFF	TGCGCCAGCAGCCAACAAAACGGACCGAACACTGAAGCTTTCTTT
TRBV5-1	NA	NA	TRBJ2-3	CASSVGKTTDTQYF	TGCGCCAGCAGTGTTGGCAAAACAACAGATACGCAGTATTTT
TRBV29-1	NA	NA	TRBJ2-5	CSVQGRVSETQYF	TGCAGCGTCCAGGGGAGGGTGTCAGAGACCCAGTACTTC
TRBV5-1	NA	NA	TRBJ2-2	CASSLGAGGELFF	TGCGCCAGCAGCTTGGGAGCGGGCGGGGAGCTGTTTTTT
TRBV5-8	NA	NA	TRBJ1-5	CASSFSRDQPQHF	TGTGCCAGCAGCTTTTCCAGGGATCAGCCCCAGCATTTT
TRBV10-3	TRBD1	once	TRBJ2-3	CAISEKGQGGTDTQYF	TGTGCCATCAGTGAAAAGGGACAGGGGGGGACAGATACGCAGTATTTT
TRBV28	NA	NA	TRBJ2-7	CASSLPTSYEQYF	TGTGCCAGCAGTCTACCCACGAGCTACGAGCAGTACTTC
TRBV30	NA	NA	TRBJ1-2	CAWSRDSPNYGYTF	TGTGCCTGGAGTCGCGACAGCCCTAACTATGGCTACACCTTC
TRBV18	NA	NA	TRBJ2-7	CASSPNLNGEQYF	TGTGCCAGCTCACCAAATCTAAACGGCGAGCAGTACTTC
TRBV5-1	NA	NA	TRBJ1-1	CASSPRLMNTEAFF	TGCGCCAGCAGCCCGAGACTAATGAACACTGAAGCTTTCTTT
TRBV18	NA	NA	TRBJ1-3	CASSPQEAYSGNTIYF	TGTGCCAGCTCACCACAGGAAGCCTACTCTGGAAACACCATATATTTT
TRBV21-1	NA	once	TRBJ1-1	CASTATGTAYEAFF	TGTGCCAGCACCGCCACCGGGACGGCTTATGAAGCTTTCTTT
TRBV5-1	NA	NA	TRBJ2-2	CASSLRVGNTGELFF	TGCGCCAGCAGCTTGCGGGTTGGGAACACCGGGGAGCTGTTTTTT
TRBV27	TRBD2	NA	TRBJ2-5	CASSHLTSGRLLQETQYF	TGTGCCAGCAGTCACTTGACTAGCGGGAGGCTCCTCCAAGAGACCCAGTACTTC
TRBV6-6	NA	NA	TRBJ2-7	CASRSQDKRGSEQYF	TGTGCCAGCAGATCACAGGACAAAAGGGGAAGCGAGCAGTACTTC
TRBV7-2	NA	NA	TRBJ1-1	CASSSRPRGKNTEAFF	TGTGCCAGCAGCTCCCGACCCCGGGGCAAGAACACTGAAGCTTTCTTT
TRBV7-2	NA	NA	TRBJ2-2	CASSSWTSTTGELFF	TGTGCCAGCAGCTCCTGGACATCGACGACCGGGGAGCTGTTTTTT
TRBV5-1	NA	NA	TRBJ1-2	CASSRELLGGYTF	TGCGCCAGCAGCCGGGAACTACTCGGAGGCTACACCTTC
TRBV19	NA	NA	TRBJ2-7	CASSRFVGSPYEQYF	TGTGCCAGTAGCCGTTTCGTGGGGTCACCCTACGAGCAGTACTTC